These T cell receptor beta chains were read from a single sample in a study of OX40 agonist ivuxolimab in advanced cancers. Produced via immunoSEQ multiplex PCR; TCRdb's table is partial and in-frame only. The table has around 80,000 clones, 70% to 90% seen once; the top ten hold 0.8% to 1%. The starting material was CD4+ or CD8+ T cells sorted from blood, obtained in a trial of the OX40 agonist ivuxolimab. These receptor sequences come from an adult with an advanced solid tumor such as melanoma, head and neck, liver or kidney cancer. Both conserved end residues are part of each CDR3. Fields, in order: clone size, V gene, J gene, D gene, CDR3 protein, CDR3 DNA. The D gene is left open where the match is weak. Not every row has a clone size; where given, it reads once, few, many or a size class.

>.|TRBV7-3|TRBJ2-7|.
CASSLTNDGEQYF
TGTGCCAGCAGCTTAACCAATGATGGGGAGCAGTACTTC
>.|TRBV11-3|TRBJ2-5|.
CASSRGYGETQYF
TGTGCCAGCAGTCGGGGTTATGGAGAGACCCAGTACTTC
>.|TRBV5-5|TRBJ2-3|.
CASSLRALDTQYF
TGTGCCAGCAGCTTAAGGGCGTTGGATACGCAGTATTTT
>.|TRBV10-3|TRBJ1-2|.
CAISDSDSYYGYTF
TGTGCCATCAGTGATTCAGACAGTTACTATGGCTACACCTTC
>.|TRBV7-8|TRBJ2-7|TRBD2
CASSTRTSGRLYEQYF
TGTGCCAGCAGCACTCGGACTAGCGGGAGGTTGTACGAGCAGTACTTC
>.|TRBV7-3|TRBJ2-5|TRBD2
CASSFSGGVKETQYF
TGTGCCAGCAGCTTTAGCGGGGGAGTTAAAGAGACCCAGTACTTC
>.|TRBV5-4|TRBJ1-2|.
CASSLRGNYGYAF
TGTGCCAGCAGCTTGCGGGGTAACTATGGCTACGCCTTC
>.|TRBV19|TRBJ2-1|.
CASRPGSQGGEQFF
TGTGCCAGTAGGCCGGGTTCCCAAGGCGGTGAGCAGTTCTTC
>.|TRBV7-2|TRBJ1-6|.
CASSLAQGPYNSPLHF
TGTGCCAGCAGCTTAGCGCAGGGGCCCTATAATTCACCCCTCCACTTT
>.|TRBV29-1|TRBJ2-7|.
CSATGTRAYEQYF
TGCAGCGCTACCGGGACCCGAGCCTACGAGCAGTACTTC
>.|TRBV12-5|TRBJ1-2|.
CASGFRQDYGYTF
TGTGCTAGTGGTTTTCGGCAGGACTATGGCTACACCTTC
>.|TRBV2|TRBJ1-5|TRBD1
CASRRGTGVGQPQHF
TGTGCCAGCAGGAGGGGGACAGGGGTAGGTCAGCCCCAGCATTTT
>.|TRBV2|TRBJ1-5|.
CASSQAHSNQPQHF
TGTGCCAGCAGCCAGGCGCATAGCAATCAGCCCCAGCATTTT
>.|TRBV5-4|TRBJ1-2|.
CASSLSWGALGYGYTF
TGTGCCAGCAGCTTGTCCTGGGGGGCGTTGGGCTATGGCTACACCTTC
>.|TRBV19|TRBJ2-7|TRBD2
CASSLLAGGEYEQYF
TGTGCCAGTAGTTTACTAGCGGGAGGCGAGTACGAGCAGTACTTC
>.|TRBV21-1|TRBJ2-2|.
CASSKVGTGTWDTGELFF
.
>few|TRBV2|TRBJ1-5|.
CASSENVQPQHF
TGTGCCAGCAGTGAGAACGTTCAGCCCCAGCATTTT
>.|TRBV6-4|TRBJ1-6|.
CASSDSTGGNSPLHF
TGTGCCAGCAGTGACTCGACAGGAGGCAATTCACCCCTCCACTTT
>.|TRBV5-1|TRBJ2-5|.
CASSWYQETQYF
TGCGCCAGCAGCTGGTACCAAGAGACCCAGTACTTC
>.|TRBV19|TRBJ2-6|.
CASSIEQVSGANVLTF
TGTGCCAGTAGTATAGAACAGGTCTCTGGGGCCAACGTCCTGACTTTC
>.|TRBV7-7|TRBJ2-5|.
CASSLGPGLQETQYF
TGTGCCAGCAGCTTAGGTCCGGGTCTCCAAGAGACCCAGTACTTC
>.|TRBV19|TRBJ1-3|.
CASSSGNTIYF
TGTGCCAGTAGCTCTGGAAACACCATATATTTT
>.|TRBV19|TRBJ1-5|.
CASSIGYQPQHF
TGTGCCAGTAGTATAGGGTATCAGCCCCAGCATTTT
>.|TRBV2|TRBJ1-4|TRBD1
CASSSGTGDEKLFF
TGTGCCAGCAGCTCCGGGACAGGGGATGAAAAACTGTTTTTT
>few|TRBV5-5|TRBJ1-1|TRBD1
CASRPDRAPVAFF
TGTGCCAGCAGACCCGACAGGGCGCCGGTAGCTTTCTTT
>.|TRBV5-1|TRBJ1-4|.
CASSLMVGEKLFF
TGCGCCAGCAGCCTTATGGTCGGAGAAAAACTGTTTTTT
>.|TRBV7-6|TRBJ2-7|.
CASSLTSAEQYF
TGTGCCAGCAGCCTAACTAGTGCCGAGCAGTACTTC
>.|TRBV6-5|TRBJ2-3|.
CASGSTASTDTQYF
TGTGCCAGCGGTTCGACAGCTAGCACAGATACGCAGTATTTT
>once|TRBV7-2|TRBJ2-3|TRBD2
CASSLLAGGSTDTQYF
TGTGCCAGCAGCTTACTAGCGGGAGGGAGCACAGATACGCAGTATTTT
>.|TRBV6-1|TRBJ2-7|TRBD2
CASRNKRERPYEQYF
TGTGCCAGCAGGAACAAGCGGGAGCGACCCTACGAGCAGTACTTC
>.|TRBV9|TRBJ1-1|.
CASSVEGHTNTEAFF
TGTGCCAGCAGCGTAGAGGGACACACGAACACTGAAGCTTTCTTT
>.|TRBV15|TRBJ2-1|.
CATSRASREGGQFF
TGTGCCACCAGCAGAGCCTCTCGGGAAGGCGGGCAGTTCTTC
>.|TRBV5-1|TRBJ2-2|TRBD1
CASSFGTANTGELFF
TGCGCCAGCAGCTTCGGGACAGCGAACACCGGGGAGCTGTTTTTT
>.|TRBV6-5|TRBJ1-1|.
CASSRSGPWNTEAFF
TGTGCCAGCAGTCGATCAGGGCCCTGGAACACTGAAGCTTTCTTT
>few|TRBV4-3|TRBJ1-3|.
CASSQNPGSSSGNTIYF
TGCGCCAGCAGCCAAAACCCGGGGTCCTCCTCTGGAAACACCATATATTTT
>.|TRBV18|TRBJ2-1|TRBD2
CASSPPSGNYNEQFF
TGTGCCAGCTCACCGCCTAGCGGAAACTACAATGAGCAGTTCTTC
>.|TRBV6-5|TRBJ1-2|TRBD1
CASSSSAGGYGYTF
TGTGCCAGCAGCTCCTCCGCAGGGGGCTATGGCTACACCTTC
>.|TRBV11-2|TRBJ2-6|TRBD1
CASSRIRRDRGSGANVLTF
TGTGCCAGCAGCCGTATCCGCCGGGACAGGGGCTCTGGGGCCAACGTCCTGACTTTC
>.|TRBV6-6|TRBJ2-7|.
CASSSFSGEQYF
TGTGCCAGCAGTTCTTTTTCGGGAGAGCAGTACTTC
>.|TRBV5-1|TRBJ1-1|.
CASSSQGSGGTEAFF
TGCGCCAGCAGCTCACAGGGCTCTGGGGGCACTGAAGCTTTCTTT
>.|TRBV11-3|TRBJ2-3|TRBD1
CASSSRRDRSSTDTQYF
TGTGCCAGCAGCTCCCGCCGGGACAGGAGTAGCACAGATACGCAGTATTTT
>.|TRBV7-9|TRBJ2-5|.
CASSSGAIQETQYF
TGTGCCAGCAGCTCAGGGGCTATCCAAGAGACCCAGTACTTC
>.|TRBV18|TRBJ1-2|TRBD1
CASSPGETGLGGYTF
TGTGCCAGCTCACCCGGGGAGACAGGGCTCGGTGGCTACACCTTC
>.|TRBV19|TRBJ2-7|.
CASSKSGTTYEQYF
TGTGCCAGTAGCAAAAGCGGCACTACCTACGAGCAGTACTTC
>few|TRBV18|TRBJ1-6|.
CASSPSGNNSPLHF
TGTGCCAGCTCACCATCAGGGAATAATTCACCCCTCCACTTT
>.|TRBV7-2|TRBJ2-1|TRBD2
CASSAGLAWAGEQFF
TGTGCCAGCAGCGCCGGACTAGCGTGGGCAGGTGAGCAGTTCTTC
>.|TRBV6-6|TRBJ1-3|.
CASSSRSWVNTIYF
TGTGCCAGCAGTTCTCGGAGCTGGGTAAACACCATATATTTT
>.|TRBV6-4|TRBJ2-4|.
CASGGRHIQYF
TGTGCCAGCGGCGGACGGCACATTCAGTACTTC
>.|TRBV19|TRBJ1-1|TRBD1
CASSVTGQGAKAFF
TGTGCCAGTAGTGTTACGGGACAGGGGGCAAAAGCTTTCTTT
>.|TRBV5-5|TRBJ2-5|.
CASSLAGTSKETQYF
TGTGCCAGCAGCTTGGCCGGGACTTCGAAAGAGACCCAGTACTTC
>.|TRBV5-1|TRBJ1-1|TRBD1
CASSPSRGQVNTEAFF
TGCGCCAGCAGCCCGAGTAGGGGACAGGTGAACACTGAAGCTTTCTTT
>.|TRBV20-1|TRBJ2-7|.
CSAERGNEQYF
TGCAGTGCCGAGAGGGGGAACGAGCAGTACTTC
>.|TRBV30|TRBJ2-5|TRBD1
CACSTGGVETQYF
TGTGCCTGTTCGACAGGGGGGGTAGAGACCCAGTACTTC
>.|TRBV4-2|TRBJ1-1|.
CASSLRDKNTEAFF
TGTGCCAGCAGTCTCCGGGACAAGAACACTGAAGCTTTCTTT